This is a list of T cell receptor beta chains from one sample in a study of CD8 T cells in ankylosing spondylitis. TCRdb processed the 5' RACE reads anew with MiXCR; each CDR3 protein has one entry. Among 300,000 to 400,000 distinct CDR3 sequences, roughly 15% were seen once, and the ten largest hold around 1%. Sequenced input: blood, either unsorted or a sorted T cell fraction (not recorded which). The source of these receptors is a male donor with ankylosing spondylitis or in good health (not recorded which). The conserved cysteine and the conserved F or W are not part of the CDR3 here. D genes are given only for firm matches.

d_call j_call v_call cdr3_length cdr3_aa
TRBD2 TRBJ2-2 TRBV7-2 15 ASSLGVGRVNTGELF
. TRBJ2-1 TRBV5-1 15 ASSSSTGGNPYNEQF
TRBD1 TRBJ2-7 TRBV20-1 12 SPRSSTGGYEQY
. TRBJ1-1 TRBV5-1 12 ASSLARPGTEAF
TRBD1 TRBJ2-2 TRBV5-8 13 ASRPGQGYTGELF
. TRBJ2-1 TRBV5-1 12 ASSSNAAGNEQF
. TRBJ2-3 TRBV3-1 14 ASSQAGPSSTDTQY
. TRBJ2-5 TRBV4-1 11 ASSWDSSETQY
. TRBJ1-1 TRBV15 11 ATSSSGVTEAF
TRBD2 TRBJ2-7 TRBV18 14 ASSPTIAGANYEQY
. TRBJ2-7 TRBV5-1 13 ASSSREGARNEQY
TRBD2 TRBJ2-1 TRBV12-3/TRBV12-4 14 ASRPIAGHSYNEQF
. TRBJ1-1 TRBV20-1 12 SARDPGRRTEAF
TRBD2 TRBJ2-4 TRBV5-1 18 ASSALPGLAGELAKNIQY
TRBD2 TRBJ2-3 TRBV9 14 ASSVVGTSVSDTQY
. TRBJ1-1 TRBV5-6 14 ASSLARGLMNTEAF
. TRBJ2-3 TRBV5-1 12 ASSLAKGVATQY
. TRBJ2-3 TRBV9 14 ASSVEVRTSTDTQY
TRBD1 TRBJ2-7 TRBV6-2/TRBV6-3 13 ASSWGQGNSYEQY
TRBD2 TRBJ2-2 TRBV5-1 15 ASSLGLAGHGTGELF
. TRBJ2-2 TRBV19 13 ASSIGGIRAGELF
. TRBJ1-2 TRBV29-1 13 SVEDHGGWAYGYT